The next 28 T cell receptor beta chains were all read from a single sample in a study of chemoradiotherapy in HPV16-positive cancers. The repertoire was sequenced with immunoSEQ multiplex PCR; TCRdb's copy has only in-frame clones and lacks some. The table lists tens of thousands of clones, around 94% of them singletons. The sequencing here drew on blood, taken from a patient who underwent chemoradiotherapy. The receptors stem from a human donor with HPV-associated anogenital cancer.

The V and J genes are TRBV10-3 and TRBJ2-2; D ambiguous. Germline V gene data show CDR1 as ENHRY and CDR2 as SYGVKD. V was shortened by 2 bases and J by 2 bases, with 12 bases between the two germline ends. The CDR3 has 16 residues. This CDR3 reads CAISEKPGKNTGELFF. CDR3 DNA: TGTGCCATCAGTGAGAAGCCGGGCAAAAACACCGGGGAGCTGTTTTTT.

The chain recombines TRBV27 with TRBJ2-1, with TRBD1 matching over 11 bases. The CDR3 totals 15 residues. V lost 5 bases, J lost 2 bases, and 2 bases stayed unmatched. Germline CDR1 and CDR2: MNHEY and SMNVEV (reference sequence). This CDR3 is CASSTGQGAYNEQFF. Here the CDR3 DNA reads TGTGCCAGCAGTACGGGACAGGGGGCCTACAATGAGCAGTTCTTC.

The chain has TRBV19 and TRBJ1-2; 8 bases line up with TRBD1. The CDR3 consists of 14 residues. J lost 4 bases, V lost 7 bases, and 8 bases had no gene match. Germline loops: CDR1 LNHDA, CDR2 SQIVND (reference sequence). The CDR3 protein is CASTSGGASYGYTF. CDR3 coding DNA: TGTGCCAGTACCTCAGGGGGCGCCAGCTATGGCTACACCTTC.

This rearrangement joins TRBV5-1 to TRBJ2-1; D is uncertain. Germline lookup yields CDR1 SGHRS and CDR2 YFSETQ. V was cut by 1 base and J by 5 bases, with 4 bases left in between. This CDR3 spans 12 amino acids. Here the CDR3 DNA reads TGCGCCAGCAGCTTGTCAGACAATGAGCAGTTCTTC. Its protein product is CASSLSDNEQFF.

V gene TRBV4-2 combines with J gene TRBJ2-5; 12 nucleotides agree with TRBD2. V lost 0 bases, J lost 5 bases, and 10 bases stayed unmatched. The CDR3 is 18 amino acids. CDR1 is LGHNA and CDR2 is YNFKEQ in the germline V gene. The chain's CDR3 is CASSQDGLAGGPGETQYF. Written as DNA, the CDR3 is TGTGCCAGCAGCCAAGACGGGCTAGCGGGGGGGCCGGGGGAGACCCAGTACTTC.

The gene calls are TRBV19 and TRBJ1-5, with D maybe TRBD1 (5 bases). Trimming stripped 3 bases from V and 0 bases from J, with 15 bases between. CDR3 length: 17 amino acids. Germline V gene lookup returns CDR1 LNHDA and CDR2 SQIVND (reference sequence). The CDR3 spells CASSMSRRTNSNQPQHF. The CDR3 DNA reads as TGTGCCAGTAGTATGTCCCGAAGGACAAATAGCAATCAGCCCCAGCATTTT.

The rearrangement joins TRBV4-1 to TRBJ2-3; D perhaps matches TRBD2 (6 bases). The CDR3 consists of 16 residues. The V end lost 0 bases, the J end lost 2 bases, and 12 bases lay between the germline ends. The V gene's germline CDR1 is MGHRA and CDR2 YSYEKL. The CDR3 is CASSQDGRPLTDTQYF. Written as DNA, the CDR3 is TGCGCCAGCAGCCAAGACGGGAGACCCCTCACAGATACGCAGTATTTT.

V is TRBV30 and J is TRBJ1-4; D ambiguous. The CDR3 is 11 amino acids. Trimming shortened V by 1 base and J by 16 bases, and 13 bases separated the two germline ends. Germline V CDR1 and CDR2: GTSNPN, SVGIG (reference sequence). The CDR3 protein is CAWSALGREFF. The CDR3 nucleotides read TGTGCCTGGAGTGCGTTGGGGAGGGAGTTTTTT.

The chain links TRBV19 to TRBJ1-1; D is unclear. Trimming stripped 6 bases from V and 2 bases from J, with 10 bases between. CDR3 length: 13 residues. Germline V gene data show CDR1 as LNHDA and CDR2 as SQIVND (reference sequence). The CDR3 sequence is CASSTWGNTEAFF. The CDR3 DNA reads TGTGCCAGTAGCACTTGGGGTAACACTGAAGCTTTCTTT.

About this clone itself: Germline is not matched at one junction end, which may reflect a read error. The V and J genes are TRBV13 and TRBJ2-5, with D maybe TRBD2 (5 bases). Germline CDR1 and CDR2: PRHDT and FYEKMQ (reference sequence). The CDR3 consists of 14 residues. The CDR3 DNA reads TGTGCCAGCAGCCTAGGAGGTAGGCAAGAGACCCAGTACTTC. Its protein product is CASSLGGRQETQYF.

The V gene is TRBV10-1, the J gene TRBJ2-2, with D perhaps matching TRBD1 or TRBD2 (5 bases each). Germline V CDR1 and CDR2: WNHNN, SYGVQD (reference sequence). The ends were cut back, 4 bases at V and 4 bases at J, with 10 bases in the middle. The CDR3 length is 14 residues. DNA of the CDR3: TGCGCCAGCAGTGGGGACCTTAGCACCGGGGAGCTGTTTTTT. Translated, it gives CASSGDLSTGELFF.

This chain joins TRBV5-1 and TRBJ2-3; the D call may be TRBD1 or TRBD2 (5 bases each). Germline V gene lookup returns CDR1 SGHRS and CDR2 YFSETQ. This CDR3 contains 16 residues. V was trimmed by 3 bases and J by 4 bases, leaving 18 bases between them. The CDR3 reads CASSWGTTLGADTQYF. The CDR3 nucleotides read TGCGCCAGCAGCTGGGGGACGACGTTGGGTGCAGATACGCAGTATTTT.

This clone showed up just once. V usage is TRBV7-6 and J usage is TRBJ1-1, with D unclear. Deletions cut 1 base from V and 6 bases from J, with 12 bases between. The CDR3 has 14 amino acids. CDR1 is SGHVS, CDR2 FNYEAQ, per germline. CDR3 loop: CASSLDSGGPEAFF. The CDR3 DNA sequence: TGTGCCAGCAGCTTAGATTCGGGAGGGCCTGAAGCTTTCTTT.

CDR3 sequence reads: CASSAGLAGVETQYF. The CDR3 region has the DNA TGCGCCAGCAGCGCGGGACTAGCGGGGGTCGAGACCCAGTACTTC. The chain recombines TRBV5-1 with TRBJ2-5; TRBD2 matches at 14 bases. The V gene end was trimmed by 4 bases and the J gene end by 5 bases; junction bases not matched to a gene: 4. This CDR3 region has 15 residues. CDR1 SGHRS and CDR2 YFSETQ come from the germline V gene. Complete variable domain (other parts from reference TRBV5-1 and TRBJ2-5): KAGVTQTPRYLIKTRGQQVTLSCSPISGHRSVSWYQQTPGQGLQFLFEYFSETQRNKGNFPGRFSGRQFSNSRSEMNVSTLELGDSALYLCASSAGLAGVETQYFGPGTRLLVL.

This clone is medium-sized (0.01 to 0.1%) within its sample. The V gene is TRBV19, the J gene TRBJ2-5; D ambiguous. The ends were cut back, 10 bases at V and 4 bases at J, with 13 bases in the middle. Per germline, CDR1 LNHDA and CDR2 SQIVND (reference sequence). The CDR3 spans 12 residues. In DNA, the CDR3 is TGTGCCACAGGACCCTGGGGAGAGACCCAGTACTTC. Protein: CATGPWGETQYF.

The CDR3 DNA follows: TGTGGGACTAGCGGGAGCTCCTACAATGAGCAGTTCTTC. Translating gives CGTSGSSYNEQFF. The J gene is TRBJ2-1, the V gene TRBV19, with 13 bases identical to TRBD2. The CDR3 sequence is 13 residues long. Germline lookup yields CDR1 LNHDA and CDR2 SQIVND (reference sequence). Full variable domain (missing parts from reference TRBV19 and TRBJ2-1): DGGITQSPKYLFRKEGQNVTLSCEQNLNHDAMYWYRQDPGQGLRLIYYSQIVNDFQKGDIAEGYSVSREKKESFPLTVTSAQKNPTAFYLCGTSGSSYNEQFFGPGTRLTVL.

The gene calls are TRBV19 and TRBJ1-2; D is possibly TRBD1 (5 bases). The V end was cut by 3 bases, the J end by 6 bases, with 8 bases between. Germline V gene sequence: CDR1 LNHDA, CDR2 SQIVND (reference sequence). CDR3 length: 12 amino acids. In DNA form, the CDR3 reads TGTGCCAGTAGTATCACAGGACATGGCTACACCTTC. This codes for CASSITGHGYTF.

The genes are TRBV29-1 and TRBJ1-4; 9 bases align to TRBD1. This CDR3 is 13 amino acids long. The germline V gene has CDR1 SQVTM and CDR2 ANQGSEA. V shed 6 bases, J shed 7 bases, and the junction held 6 bases outside the gene matches. The CDR3 sequence is CSVAGTGTEKLFF. The CDR3 nucleotides read TGCAGCGTGGCCGGGACAGGGACTGAAAAACTGTTTTTT.

This rearrangement joins TRBV5-4 to TRBJ2-7, with TRBD1 as a possible D gene (6 bases). The CDR3 totals 15 residues. V was trimmed by 1 base and J by 6 bases, leaving 17 bases between them. Germline CDR1 is SGHNT and CDR2 is YYREEE (reference sequence). In nucleotides, the CDR3 is TGTGCCAGCAGCTTGCGGGCCAGGGGAAACGCCGAGCAGTACTTC. This gives the protein CASSLRARGNAEQYF.

The rearrangement joins TRBV7-6 to TRBJ2-2, with 8 bases that match TRBD1. Germline V gene lookup returns CDR1 SGHVS and CDR2 FNYEAQ. After removal of 5 bases from V and 4 bases from J, the junction contained 6 bases not matched to a gene. This CDR3 spans 15 amino acids. The CDR3 DNA is TGTGCCAGCAGCCGCCAGGGGGCGGGCACCGGGGAGCTGTTTTTT. It translates to CASSRQGAGTGELFF. The full variable domain, its missing parts supplied by reference TRBV7-6 and TRBJ2-2, is GAGVSQSPRYKVTKRGQDVALRCDPISGHVSLYWYRQALGQGPEFLTYFNYEAQQDKSGLPNDRFSAERPEGSISTLTIQRTEQRDSAMYRCASSRQGAGTGELFFGEGSRLTVL.

The rearrangement joins TRBV2 to TRBJ1-2; weak D call: TRBD1 (5 bases). The CDR3 sequence is 15 residues long. Between the trimmed V and J ends, which lost 5 bases and 7 bases, there was a span of 20 bases. Germline lookup yields CDR1 SNHLY and CDR2 FYNNEI. CDR3 region: CASSFRDPRNGGYTF. The CDR3 nucleotides read TGTGCCAGCAGTTTCCGGGACCCTCGAAATGGTGGCTACACCTTC. The entire variable domain, with the rest obtained from reference TRBV2 and TRBJ1-2, is as follows: EPEVTQTPSHQVTQMGQEVILRCVPISNHLYFYWYRQILGQKVEFLVSFYNNEISEKSEIFDDQFSVERPDGSNFTLKIRSTKLEDSAMYFCASSFRDPRNGGYTFGSGTRLTVV.

The rearrangement links TRBV7-8 to TRBJ2-2; 9 bases map to TRBD1. V shed 7 bases, J shed 6 bases, and the junction held 6 bases outside the gene matches. CDR1 is SGHVS, CDR2 FQNEAQ, per germline. The CDR3 runs to 14 residues. For the CDR3, the DNA is TGTGCCAGCATGCCCGGGACAGGGTCCGGGGAGCTGTTTTTT. It yields the protein CASMPGTGSGELFF.

The genes are TRBV28 and TRBJ1-2, with D tentatively TRBD1 (6 bases). V lost 9 bases to trimming and J lost 13 bases, with 18 bases between them. Germline V CDR1 and CDR2: MDHEN, SYDVKM. This CDR3 region has 11 residues. The DNA of the CDR3 is TGTGCCAGTCGGGGGGGCGCTTTAGTCACCTTC. Protein product: CASRGGALVTF.

This chain uses TRBV7-9 with TRBJ1-2; D unresolved. V lost 5 bases and J 5 bases, leaving 21 bases between the germline ends. CDR3 length equals 16 residues. CDR1 is SEHNR, CDR2 FQNEAQ, per germline (reference sequence). In DNA, the CDR3 is TGTGCCAGCAGCCCTGGGGTGCTGGTGACCGAATATGGCTACACCTTC. Translated, it gives CASSPGVLVTEYGYTF.

The chain couples TRBV13 to TRBJ2-7, with 8 bases lining up with TRBD2. Germline CDR1 PRHDT, CDR2 FYEKMQ (reference sequence). The CDR3 runs to 15 residues. After removal of 5 bases from V and 0 bases from J, the junction contained 6 bases not matched to a gene. CDR3 DNA: TGTGCCAGCAGCCTAAGCGGGAGCGACTCCTACGAGCAGTACTTC. Its protein is CASSLSGSDSYEQYF.

This rearrangement joins TRBV18 to TRBJ1-2; tentatively, D is TRBD1 (5 bases). The CDR3 runs to 14 residues. Germline V gene lookup returns CDR1 KGHSH and CDR2 LQKENI. The V gene lost 3 bases and the J gene lost 3 bases, with 11 bases spanning the gap. The CDR3 DNA sequence: TGTGCCAGCTCACCCCTAGGGGTGGACTATGGCTACACCTTC. Translating it yields CASSPLGVDYGYTF.

The V call is TRBV9, the J call TRBJ1-6, with D hard to call. The germline V gene has CDR1 SGDLS and CDR2 YYNGEE. V gave up 3 bases and J gave up 5 bases, with 6 bases separating them. CDR3 length: 13 amino acids. The CDR3 reads CASSATNNSPLHF. The CDR3, as DNA: TGTGCCAGCAGCGCGACAAATAATTCACCCCTCCACTTT.

CDR3 coding DNA: TGCGCCAGCAGCTTGAGTTGGGGACGACTCACAGATACGCAGTATTTT. Protein sequence: CASSLSWGRLTDTQYF. J is TRBJ2-3 and V is TRBV5-1; D possibly uses TRBD1 or TRBD2 (5 bases each). The CDR3 runs to 16 residues. The germline gives CDR1 SGHRS, CDR2 YFSETQ. V was cut by 1 base and J by 2 bases, with 14 bases left in between.